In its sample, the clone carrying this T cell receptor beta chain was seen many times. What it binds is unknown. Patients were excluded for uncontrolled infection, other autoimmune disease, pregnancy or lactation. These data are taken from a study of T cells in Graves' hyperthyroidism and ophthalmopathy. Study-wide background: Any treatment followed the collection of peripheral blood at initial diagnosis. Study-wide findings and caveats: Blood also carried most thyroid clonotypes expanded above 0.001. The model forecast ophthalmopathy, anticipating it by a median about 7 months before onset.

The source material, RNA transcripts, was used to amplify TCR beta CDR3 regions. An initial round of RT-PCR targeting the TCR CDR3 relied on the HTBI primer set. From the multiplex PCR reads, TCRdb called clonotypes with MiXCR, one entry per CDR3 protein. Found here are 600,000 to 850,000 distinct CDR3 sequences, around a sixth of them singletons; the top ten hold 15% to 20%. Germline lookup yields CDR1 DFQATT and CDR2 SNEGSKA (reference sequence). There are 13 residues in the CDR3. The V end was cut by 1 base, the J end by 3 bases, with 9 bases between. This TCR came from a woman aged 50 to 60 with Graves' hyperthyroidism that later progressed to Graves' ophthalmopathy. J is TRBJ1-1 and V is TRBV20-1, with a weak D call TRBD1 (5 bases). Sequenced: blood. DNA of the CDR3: TGCAGTGCTAGAGGGGGGTTGGACACTGAAGCTTTCTTT. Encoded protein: CSARGGLDTEAFF.